Sequencing of this TCR beta chain was carried out in a study of T cells in Graves' hyperthyroidism and ophthalmopathy. RNA transcripts were the template for amplifying TCR beta CDR3 regions. Initially, a first-round RT-PCR of the TCR CDR3 employed the HTBI primer set. TCRdb recomputed calls from the multiplex PCR reads with MiXCR, one row per CDR3 protein. The data hold over 250,000 distinct CDR3 sequences, with approximately 17% observed a single time. This clonotype was recorded a few times. Source material: blood. This TCR came from a woman aged 55-70 years with Graves' ophthalmopathy.

The DNA of the CDR3 is TGTGCCAGCAGCAACTACAGGGTTCGGGATTCACCCCTCCACTTT. Its protein is CASSNYRVRDSPLHF. V usage is TRBV27 and J usage is TRBJ1-6; possible D gene TRBD1, 6 bases. CDR3 length equals 15 residues. V lost 6 bases, J lost 8 bases, and 17 bases lay in between. Germline-derived CDR1 and CDR2 are MNHEY and SMNVEV (reference sequence).